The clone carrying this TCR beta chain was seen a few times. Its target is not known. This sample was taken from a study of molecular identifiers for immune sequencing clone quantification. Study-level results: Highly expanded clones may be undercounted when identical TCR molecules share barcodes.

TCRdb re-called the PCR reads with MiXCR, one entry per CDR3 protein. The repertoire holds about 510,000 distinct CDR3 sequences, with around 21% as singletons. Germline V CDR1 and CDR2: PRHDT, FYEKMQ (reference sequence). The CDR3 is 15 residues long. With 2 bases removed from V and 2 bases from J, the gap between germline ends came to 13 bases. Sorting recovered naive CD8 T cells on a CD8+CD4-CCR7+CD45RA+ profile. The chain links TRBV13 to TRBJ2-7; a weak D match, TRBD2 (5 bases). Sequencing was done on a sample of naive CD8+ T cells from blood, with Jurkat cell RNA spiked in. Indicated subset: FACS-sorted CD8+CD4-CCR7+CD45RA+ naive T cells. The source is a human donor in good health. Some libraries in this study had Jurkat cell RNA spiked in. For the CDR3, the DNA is TGTGCCAGCAGCTTATTCGAACGGGATCCCTACGAGCAGTACTTC. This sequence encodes CASSLFERDPYEQYF.